The T cell receptor (beta chain) under discussion was sequenced for a study of blood T cell repertoires in COVID-19. For the study at large: Samples taken during acute and convalescent COVID-19 were collected in the United States, Italy and Spain. Nucleic acid was either cDNA or gDNA, and it came from T cells, B-cell-depleted T cells, or PBMCs.

Original processing methods: Nucleated cell number was recorded as an estimate derived from reference gene primer amplification. Sequencing used immunoSEQ multiplex PCR; TCRdb keeps in-frame clones, though not all of them. D and trimming were read from the DNA, whereas the V and J calls and clone size are those reported in that table. The data show tens of thousands of clones, with almost 85% seen just once and roughly 11% held by the top ten. This receptor was obtained from a man aged 50-59 years with acute or convalescent COVID-19. The sample taken for sequencing was peripheral blood.

For the CDR3, the DNA is TGTGCCAGCAGCCCCAGGGGAGGGAGTCAGCCCCAGCATTTT. Encoded protein: CASSPRGGSQPQHF. The chain recombines TRBV9 with TRBJ1-5; tentative D call: TRBD1 (6 bases). The CDR3 extends over 14 amino acids. CDR1 and CDR2 from the germline V gene are SGDLS and YYNGEE. Trimming shortened V by 4 bases and J by 6 bases, and 14 bases separated the two germline ends.